The clone carrying this T cell receptor beta chain was counted only a few times. The target antigen is unknown. This sample was included in a study of T-cell reconstitution after alpha-beta-depleted transplantation in children. The study's findings and limits: By about two months after transplant, alpha-beta T cells reportedly arose from several hundred graft clones that had expanded.

The V gene's germline CDR1 is DFQATT and CDR2 SNEGSKA (reference sequence). V lost 1 base and J lost 6, with 10 bases in between. The CDR3 length is 12 residues. Using unique molecular identifiers, the investigators prepared the TCRbeta library. Via MiXCR, TCRdb re-called the PCR reads, giving one row per CDR3 protein. Seen here are approximately 980,000 distinct CDR3 sequences, 25% to 30% observed once, and the top ten hold approximately 30%. The V call is TRBV20-1, the J call TRBJ2-7, with D unresolved. The receptor was derived from a boy under three years old who had a stem cell transplant for SCID, so the T cells may come from the graft donor. Material: PBMCs, mostly from graft donor cells, obtained 360 days after TCRalphabeta/CD19-depleted stem cell transplant. The CDR3 region has the DNA TGCAGTGCTAGAGGACCCCACCCCGAGCAGTACTTC. Translating it yields CSARGPHPEQYF.